The next 10 T cell receptor beta chains were all read from a single sample in a study of cytomegalovirus exposure and HLA in healthy donors. PCR primers comprised 60 Vbeta and 13 Jbeta primers. Sequenced by immunoSEQ multiplex PCR; TCRdb stores in-frame clones only, minus some. This table holds approximately 92,000 clones, roughly 70% found once. The sample taken for sequencing was PBMCs. Receptors originate from a man in his fifties in good health and CMV-seronegative.

The V call is TRBV28, the J call TRBJ2-7; 8 bases are a match to TRBD1. The CDR3 runs to 15 residues. CDR1 and CDR2 from the germline V gene are MDHEN and SYDVKM. V dropped 3 bases and J dropped 2; count of bases not matched to a gene: 6. CDR3 in DNA: TGTGCCAGCAGTTTCCCCGGACAGGGCACCTACGAGCAGTACTTC. Translation: CASSFPGQGTYEQYF.

The V call is TRBV4-3, the J call TRBJ2-1, with a possible D match to TRBD1 (6 bases). Trimming removed 3 bases at V and 2 bases at J, with 11 bases between. The CDR3 sequence is 15 residues long. Looked up from germline, CDR1 is LGHNA and CDR2 is YSLEER. In nucleotides, the CDR3 is TGCGCCAGCAGCCAGGACGGACAGACCTACAATGAGCAGTTCTTC. As protein: CASSQDGQTYNEQFF.

This chain uses TRBV27 with TRBJ2-3; D perhaps matches TRBD1 (5 bases). Germline lookup yields CDR1 MNHEY and CDR2 SMNVEV (reference sequence). Deletions cut 3 bases from V and 3 bases from J, with 13 bases between. The CDR3 spans 15 residues. CDR3 DNA: TGTGCCAGCAGTTTCGCCAGGGAACGGACAGATACGCAGTATTTT. Protein sequence: CASSFARERTDTQYF.

The V call is TRBV5-1, the J call TRBJ1-6; D perhaps matches TRBD1 (5 bases). Trimming removed 0 bases at V and 9 bases at J, with 19 bases between. This CDR3 is built from 17 residues. Germline assignment: CDR1 SGHRS and CDR2 YFSETQ. CDR3 nucleotides: TGCGCCAGCAGCTTGGCCGCGGGGCAGGGTTATGGTTCACCCCTCCACTTT. Its translation is CASSLAAGQGYGSPLHF.

The chain links TRBV5-6 to TRBJ2-3; the D gene is possibly TRBD2 (5 bases). The germline V gene encodes CDR1 SGHDT and CDR2 YYEEEE. The CDR3 consists of 14 residues. Trimming left V 1 base short and J 3 bases short, with 9 bases between. The CDR3 bases are TGTGCCAGCAGCTTGTATACGGGGACAGATACGCAGTATTTT. Its protein is CASSLYTGTDTQYF.

The table lists this clone with a few counts. The chain links TRBV11-3 to TRBJ2-7; D possibly corresponds to TRBD2 (5 bases). The V end was cut by 5 bases, the J end by 1 base, with 12 bases between. Germline V CDR1 and CDR2: SGHNT, YENEEA. This CDR3 contains 14 residues. CDR3 coding DNA: TGTGCCAGCAGCCCGAGGACGGGATCCTACGAGCAGTACGTC. Protein product: CASSPRTGSYEQYV.

The rearrangement joins TRBV30 to TRBJ2-5; 7 positions agree with TRBD1. The CDR3 contains 13 residues. The trim removed 2 bases at V and 5 bases at J, leaving 5 bases unmatched. Germline CDR1 GTSNPN, CDR2 SVGIG (reference sequence). The CDR3 region has the DNA TGTGCCTGGAGTACCGACAGGGCTGAGACCCAGTACTTC. Encoded protein: CAWSTDRAETQYF.

The chain is built from TRBV7-2 and TRBJ2-7; 12 bases fit TRBD1. Germline V CDR1 and CDR2: SGHTA, FQGNSA. The CDR3 runs 14 residues. Trimming removed 5 bases from V and 3 bases from J; junction bases left unmatched: 2. CDR3 amino acids: CASSRDRGLYEQYF. In DNA form, the CDR3 reads TGTGCCAGCAGCCGGGACAGGGGGCTCTACGAGCAGTACTTC.

The chain is built from TRBV6-5 and TRBJ2-3, with a possible D match to TRBD2 (5 bases). From germline, CDR1 is MNHEY and CDR2 SVGAGI. The CDR3 loop spans 15 amino acids. Between the trimmed V and J ends, which lost 2 bases and 5 bases, there was a span of 14 bases. DNA for the CDR3: TGTGCCAGCAGTTACACGGGGAGTTATGGAGATACGCAGTATTTT. Its translation: CASSYTGSYGDTQYF.

The V call is TRBV18, the J call TRBJ2-3, with D possibly matching TRBD1 (5 bases). The V and J ends lost 1 base and 0 bases respectively, with 8 bases between them. In germline, CDR1 is KGHSH, CDR2 LQKENI. This CDR3 comprises 15 residues. CDR3 coding DNA: TGTGCCAGCTCACCACGGACAATTAGCACAGATACGCAGTATTTT. Protein product: CASSPRTISTDTQYF.